One sample yielded the 17 T cell receptor beta chains listed below, sequenced in a study of blood T cell repertoires in COVID-19. Assay: immunoSEQ multiplex PCR; the TCRdb copy retains only in-frame clones and omits some. Of 200,000 to 250,000 clones listed, approximately 85% are singletons. The source material was peripheral blood. The receptors come from a woman between 70 and 85 years old with COVID-19, enrolled during active disease.

The rearrangement joins TRBV30 to TRBJ1-5, with 9 bases lining up with TRBD1. The CDR3 contains 17 residues. The ends lost 2 bases at V and 1 base at J; junction bases unmatched: 9. Germline V gives CDR1 GTSNPN, CDR2 SVGIG (reference sequence). The CDR3 DNA reads as TGTGCCTGGAGTACCTCTCCGGGACAGGGAAGCAATCAGCCCCAGCATTTT. Its translation is CAWSTSPGQGSNQPQHF.

The rearrangement joins TRBV29-1 to TRBJ1-2, with 12 bases identical to TRBD1. CDR1 SQVTM and CDR2 ANQGSEA come from the germline V gene. The CDR3 is 14 residues long. Trimming took 6 bases from V and 7 from J; bases not matched to a gene: 9. The CDR3 sequence: CSVPAGQGAGGYTF. The CDR3 nucleotides are TGCAGCGTCCCGGCGGGACAGGGGGCGGGTGGCTACACCTTC.

This chain connects TRBV19 to TRBJ1-5; 7 positions agree with TRBD1. Looked up from germline, CDR1 is LNHDA and CDR2 is SQIVND (reference sequence). The V gene end was trimmed by 5 bases and the J gene end by 2 bases; junction bases not matched to a gene: 3. This CDR3 has 14 amino acids. The chain's CDR3 is CASSLDRGNQPQHF. For the CDR3, the DNA is TGTGCCAGTAGTCTCGACAGGGGCAATCAGCCCCAGCATTTT.

The rearrangement joins TRBV15 to TRBJ1-5; D unclear. V was cut by 0 bases and J by 2 bases, with 11 bases left in between. CDR3 length equals 16 residues. The germline CDR1 and CDR2 sequences are LNHNV and YYDKDF (reference sequence). CDR3 nucleotide sequence: TGTGCCACCAGCAGAGATACAGTCGGCGGCAATCAGCCCCAGCATTTT. Translating it yields CATSRDTVGGNQPQHF. The full variable domain, with the rest looked up from reference TRBV15 and TRBJ1-5, is DAMVIQNPRYQVTQFGKPVTLSCSQTLNHNVMYWYQQKSSQAPKLLFHYYDKDFNNEADTPDNFQSRRPNTSFCFLDIRSPGLGDTAMYLCATSRDTVGGNQPQHFGDGTRLSIL.

This chain links TRBV7-2 with TRBJ2-7; perhaps TRBD1 as D (6 bases). The length of the CDR3 is 12 residues. V dropped 5 bases and J dropped 12 bases, with 17 bases sitting between them. Per germline, CDR1 SGHTA and CDR2 FQGNSA. CDR3 in amino acids: CASSAGTLYWYF. CDR3 coding DNA: TGTGCCAGCAGCGCCGGGACACTTTATTGGTACTTC.

This clone was seen a few times. This rearrangement joins TRBV6-5 to TRBJ1-6; TRBD1 matches at 9 bases. Unmatched junction bases numbered 6, after V lost 7 bases and J lost 8 bases. Germline CDR1 reads MNHEY; CDR2 reads SVGAGI. The CDR3 length is 14 residues. DNA for the CDR3: TGTGCCAGCAAAGTGGACAGGGGAGATTCACCCCTCCACTTT. It codes for CASKVDRGDSPLHF.

This rearrangement joins TRBV7-2 to TRBJ2-1; 9 nucleotides line up with TRBD1. V trimming: 2 bases; J trimming: 7 bases; junction bases outside the gene matches: 6. Germline V gene data show CDR1 as SGHTA and CDR2 as FQGNSA. The CDR3 loop spans 15 amino acids. CDR3 loop: CASSLMGQGTNEQFF. As DNA, the CDR3 is TGTGCCAGCAGCTTAATGGGACAGGGAACTAATGAGCAGTTCTTC. The complete variable domain, with remaining parts taken from reference TRBV7-2 and TRBJ2-1, reads GAGVSQSPSNKVTEKGKDVELRCDPISGHTALYWYRQSLGQGLEFLIYFQGNSAPDKSGLPSDRFSAERTGGSVSTLTIQRTQQEDSAVYLCASSLMGQGTNEQFFGPGTRLTVL.

The chain combines TRBV6-6 with TRBJ1-5, with no clear D. V gave up 2 bases and J gave up 1 base, with 12 bases separating them. Germline V lookup: CDR1 MNHNY, CDR2 SVGAGI (reference sequence). The CDR3 runs 16 residues. CDR3 sequence reads: CASSYPGGVSNQPQHF. CDR3 sequence (DNA): TGTGCCAGCAGTTACCCCGGCGGGGTCAGCAATCAGCCCCAGCATTTT.

The V gene is TRBV19, the J gene TRBJ1-1, with no clear D. The ends were cut back, 7 bases at V and 1 base at J, with 10 bases in the middle. There are 13 residues in the CDR3. Germline loops: CDR1 LNHDA, CDR2 SQIVND (reference sequence). CDR3 sequence: CASTPTRNTEAFF. The CDR3 DNA reads TGTGCCAGTACCCCGACACGGAACACTGAAGCTTTCTTT.

This chain joins TRBV2 and TRBJ2-3; D is ambiguous. Trimming took 7 bases from V and 0 from J, leaving 11 bases between them. This CDR3 has 14 residues. Germline V lookup: CDR1 SNHLY, CDR2 FYNNEI. The CDR3 DNA reads as TGTGCCAGCAAGAGCCCACCTAGCACAGATACGCAGTATTTT. It specifies CASKSPPSTDTQYF.

As regards this clone: A junction end diverges from the germline sequence, so it may reflect a read error. J is TRBJ1-2 and V is TRBV18, with TRBD1 matching 10 bases. Looked up from germline, CDR1 is KGHSH and CDR2 is LQKENI. The CDR3 contains 18 residues. The CDR3 region is CASSTPGQGPTRGYGYTF. CDR3 nucleotide sequence: TGTGCCAGCTCAACACCGGGACAGGGGCCAACTAGGGGCTATGGCTACACCTTC.

V usage is TRBV5-6 and J usage is TRBJ2-1; a weak D match, TRBD2 (6 bases). Germline V gene lookup returns CDR1 SGHDT and CDR2 YYEEEE. The CDR3 totals 19 residues. V was shortened by 3 bases and J by 0 bases, with 22 bases between the two germline ends. The DNA of the CDR3 is TGTGCCAGCAGCTGGGGGTGGTTAGCGGAGCCCCTCTCCTACAATGAGCAGTTCTTC. Its translation is CASSWGWLAEPLSYNEQFF. The entire variable domain, with the rest obtained from reference TRBV5-6 and TRBJ2-1, is as follows: DAGVTQSPTHLIKTRGQQVTLRCSPKSGHDTVSWYQQALGQGPQFIFQYYEEEERQRGNFPDRFSGHQFPNYSSELNVNALLLGDSALYLCASSWGWLAEPLSYNEQFFGPGTRLTVL.

The chain has TRBV6-5 and TRBJ1-2; the match to TRBD1 covers 8 bases. The CDR3 contains 13 residues. Germline V gene sequence: CDR1 MNHEY, CDR2 SVGAGI. Germline trimming cut 6 bases from V and 9 bases from J; bases unmatched to any gene: 9. The chain's CDR3 is CASSDDRGNRYTF. The CDR3, as DNA: TGTGCCAGCAGCGATGACAGGGGAAATCGCTACACCTTC.

V usage is TRBV11-2 and J usage is TRBJ2-7; the D gene is possibly TRBD2 (6 bases). Germline V gene lookup returns CDR1 SGHAT and CDR2 FQNNGV. This CDR3 comprises 14 residues. V lost 2 bases and J lost 5, with 13 bases in between. CDR3 amino acids: CASSLQSGGDEQYF. The CDR3 region has the DNA TGTGCCAGCAGCTTACAGTCCGGCGGGGACGAGCAGTACTTC.

V and J are TRBV27 and TRBJ2-6, with 9 bases aligning to TRBD1. Per germline, CDR1 MNHEY and CDR2 SMNVEV (reference sequence). This CDR3 is built from 16 residues. V shed 6 bases and J 2 bases; nucleotides not matched to a gene: 5. The CDR3 bases are TGTGCCAGCAGACCACAGGGGGCCACTGGGGCCAACGTCCTGACTTTC. It encodes CASRPQGATGANVLTF.

The chain employs TRBV5-1 and TRBJ2-7, with D perhaps matching TRBD2 (5 bases). V was trimmed by 1 base and J by 2 bases, leaving 22 bases between them. The CDR3 is 18 amino acids. Germline V lookup: CDR1 SGHRS, CDR2 YFSETQ. The CDR3 protein is CASSLKQSGEPTPYEQYF. The CDR3 DNA sequence: TGCGCCAGCAGCTTGAAACAGTCCGGGGAACCGACTCCCTACGAGCAGTACTTC.

The chain joins TRBV18 to TRBJ2-5; tentative D call: TRBD2 (6 bases). V was pared by 4 bases and J by 2 bases, with 14 bases between. The CDR3 totals 15 residues. Germline CDR1 and CDR2: KGHSH and LQKENI. The chain's CDR3 is CASSLSGTPQETQYF. CDR3 nucleotide sequence: TGTGCCAGCTCACTCTCCGGGACTCCGCAAGAGACCCAGTACTTC.